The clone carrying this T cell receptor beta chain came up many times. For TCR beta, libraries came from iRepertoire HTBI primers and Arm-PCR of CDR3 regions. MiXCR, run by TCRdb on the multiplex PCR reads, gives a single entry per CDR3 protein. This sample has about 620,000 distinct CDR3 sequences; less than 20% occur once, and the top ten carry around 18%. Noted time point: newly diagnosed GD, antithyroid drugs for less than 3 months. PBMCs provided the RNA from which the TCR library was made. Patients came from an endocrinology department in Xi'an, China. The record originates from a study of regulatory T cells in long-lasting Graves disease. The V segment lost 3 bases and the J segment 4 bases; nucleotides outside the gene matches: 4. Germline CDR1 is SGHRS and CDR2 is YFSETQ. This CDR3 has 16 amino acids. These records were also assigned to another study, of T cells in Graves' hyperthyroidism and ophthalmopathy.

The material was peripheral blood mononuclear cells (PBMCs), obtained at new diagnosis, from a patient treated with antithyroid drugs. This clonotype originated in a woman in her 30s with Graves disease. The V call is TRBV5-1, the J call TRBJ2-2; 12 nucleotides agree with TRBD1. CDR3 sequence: CASSSGQGASTGELFF. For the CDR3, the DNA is TGCGCCAGCAGCTCGGGACAGGGGGCCAGCACCGGGGAGCTGTTTTTT.